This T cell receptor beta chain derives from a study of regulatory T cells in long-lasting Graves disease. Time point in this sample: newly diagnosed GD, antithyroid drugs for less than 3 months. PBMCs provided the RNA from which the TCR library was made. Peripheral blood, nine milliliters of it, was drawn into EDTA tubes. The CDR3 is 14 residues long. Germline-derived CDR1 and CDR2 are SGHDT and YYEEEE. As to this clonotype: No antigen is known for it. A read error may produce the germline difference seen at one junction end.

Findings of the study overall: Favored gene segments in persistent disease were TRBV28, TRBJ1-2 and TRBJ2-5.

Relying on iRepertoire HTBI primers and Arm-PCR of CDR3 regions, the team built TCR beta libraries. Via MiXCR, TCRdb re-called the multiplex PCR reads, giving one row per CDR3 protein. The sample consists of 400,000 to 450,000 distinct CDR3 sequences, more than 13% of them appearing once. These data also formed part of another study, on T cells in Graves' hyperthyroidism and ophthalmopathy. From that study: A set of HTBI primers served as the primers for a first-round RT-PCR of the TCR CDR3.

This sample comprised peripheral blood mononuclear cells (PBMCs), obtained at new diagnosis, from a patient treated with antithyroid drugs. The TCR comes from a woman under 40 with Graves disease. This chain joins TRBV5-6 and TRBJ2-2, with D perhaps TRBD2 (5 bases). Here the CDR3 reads CASSLGGGTGERFF. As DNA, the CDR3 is TGTGCCAGCAGCTTGGGAGGCGGAACCGGGGAGCGGTTTTTT.